A selection of T cell receptor beta chains follows, all from one sample in a study of blood T cell repertoires in COVID-19. Using immunoSEQ multiplex PCR, the repertoire was profiled, and TCRdb retains in-frame clones only, with some absent. The sample has 250,000 to 350,000 clones; approximately 85% are singletons. Sequences were obtained from PBMCs or T cells enriched from blood (not recorded which). The receptors shown here come from a woman aged 30 to 39 who had recovered from COVID-19. The CDR3 runs from the conserved cysteine through the conserved F or W. A D gene is named only where the DNA matches it firmly. Clone sizes are given selectively: once, few, many, or a class where the clone is expanded.

CDR3: CASSYGSGQETQYF
DNA: TGTGCCAGCAGTTACGGATCGGGGCAAGAGACCCAGTACTTC
J: TRBJ2-5
V: TRBV6-5
size: once
D: -

CDR3: CASQGAPGGQYF
DNA: TGTGCCAGCCAGGGAGCCCCCGGGGGCCAGTACTTC
J: TRBJ2-5
V: TRBV6-5
size: -
D: -

CDR3: CASSLRGRLAGFQETQYF
DNA: TGTGCCAGCAGCTTAAGGGGGCGACTAGCGGGGTTCCAAGAGACCCAGTACTTC
J: TRBJ2-5
V: TRBV7-2
size: -
D: TRBD2

CDR3: CASSYTGGQNNEKLFF
DNA: TGTGCCAGCAGTTATACCGGAGGACAGAACAATGAAAAACTGTTTTTT
J: TRBJ1-4
V: TRBV28
size: -
D: -

CDR3: CASSLFRLAGAGAKNIQYF
DNA: TGTGCCAGCAGCTTATTTCGACTAGCGGGAGCGGGCGCCAAAAACATTCAGTACTTC
J: TRBJ2-4
V: TRBV7-9
size: -
D: TRBD2

CDR3: CASSLGPLEGSYLGTF
DNA: TGTGCCAGCAGCTTAGGACCTTTGGAGGGGTCTTACCTGGGCACCTTC
J: TRBJ1-2
V: TRBV7-9
size: -
D: -

CDR3: CASSRPGGLAKNIQYF
DNA: TGTGCCAGCTCACGCCCCGGGGGGCTAGCCAAAAACATTCAGTACTTC
J: TRBJ2-4
V: TRBV18
size: -
D: -

CDR3: CASSESLAGVYEQYF
DNA: TGCGCCAGCAGTGAGTCGCTAGCGGGAGTGTACGAGCAGTACTTC
J: TRBJ2-7
V: TRBV10-2
size: -
D: TRBD2

CDR3: CASSVVAGGRYEQFF
DNA: TGTGCCAGCAGCGTAGTTGCGGGGGGGCGGTATGAGCAGTTCTTC
J: TRBJ2-1
V: TRBV9
size: -
D: TRBD2

CDR3: CASSLTGWETQYF
DNA: TGTGCCAGCAGTTTAACGGGGTGGGAGACCCAGTACTTC
J: TRBJ2-5
V: TRBV27
size: -
D: -

CDR3: CASSPGTDSTNEKLFF
DNA: TGTGCCAGCAGCCCTGGGACAGACTCAACTAATGAAAAACTGTTTTTT
J: TRBJ1-4
V: TRBV4-2
size: few
D: TRBD1

CDR3: CSAYWSNTGELFF
DNA: TGCAGCGCTTACTGGTCGAACACCGGGGAGCTGTTTTTT
J: TRBJ2-2
V: TRBV29-1
size: -
D: -

CDR3: CASSFESYTEAFF
DNA: TGTGCCAGCAGCTTCGAGTCCTACACTGAAGCTTTCTTT
J: TRBJ1-1
V: TRBV5-4
size: -
D: -